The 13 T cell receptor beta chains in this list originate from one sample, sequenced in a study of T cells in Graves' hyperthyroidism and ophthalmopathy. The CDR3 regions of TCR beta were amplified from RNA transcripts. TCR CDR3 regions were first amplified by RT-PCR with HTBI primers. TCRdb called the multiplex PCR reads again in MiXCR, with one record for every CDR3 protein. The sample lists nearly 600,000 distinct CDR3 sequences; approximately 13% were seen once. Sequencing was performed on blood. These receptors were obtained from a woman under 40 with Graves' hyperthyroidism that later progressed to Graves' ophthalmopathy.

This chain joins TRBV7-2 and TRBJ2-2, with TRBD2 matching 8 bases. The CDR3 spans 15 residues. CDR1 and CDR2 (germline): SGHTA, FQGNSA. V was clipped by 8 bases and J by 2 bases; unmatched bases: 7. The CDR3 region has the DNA TGTGCCAGCGAAGTCGGGGGGGCCAACACCGGGGAGCTGTTTTTT. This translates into CASEVGGANTGELFF.

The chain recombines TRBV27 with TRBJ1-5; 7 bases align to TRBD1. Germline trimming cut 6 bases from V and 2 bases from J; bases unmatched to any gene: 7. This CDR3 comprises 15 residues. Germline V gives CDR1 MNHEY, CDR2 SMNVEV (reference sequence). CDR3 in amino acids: CASSWAGGGNQPQHF. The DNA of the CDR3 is TGTGCCAGCAGCTGGGCAGGGGGAGGCAATCAGCCCCAGCATTTT.

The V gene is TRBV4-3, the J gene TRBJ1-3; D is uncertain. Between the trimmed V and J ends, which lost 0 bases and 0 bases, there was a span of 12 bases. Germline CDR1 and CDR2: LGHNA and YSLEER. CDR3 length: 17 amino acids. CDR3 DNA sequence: TGCGCCAGCAGCCAAGAAAGGGCCTCAGACTCTGGAAACACCATATATTTT. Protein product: CASSQERASDSGNTIYF.

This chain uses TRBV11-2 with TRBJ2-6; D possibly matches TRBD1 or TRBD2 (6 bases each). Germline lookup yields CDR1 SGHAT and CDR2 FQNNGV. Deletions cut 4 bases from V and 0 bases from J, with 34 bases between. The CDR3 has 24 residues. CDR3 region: CASSSGPRGRDKGGNPSGANVLTF. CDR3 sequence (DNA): TGTGCCAGCAGCTCTGGGCCAAGGGGTCGGGACAAAGGGGGGAATCCCTCTGGGGCCAACGTCCTGACTTTC.

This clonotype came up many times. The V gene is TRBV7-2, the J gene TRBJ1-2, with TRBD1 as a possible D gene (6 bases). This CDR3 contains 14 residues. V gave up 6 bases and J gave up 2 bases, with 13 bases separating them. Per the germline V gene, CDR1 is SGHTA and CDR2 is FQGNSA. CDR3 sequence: CASRVGGANYGYTF. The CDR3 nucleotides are TGTGCCAGCAGGGTTGGGGGCGCGAACTATGGCTACACCTTC. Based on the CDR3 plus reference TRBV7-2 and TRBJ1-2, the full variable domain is GAGVSQSPSNKVTEKGKDVELRCDPISGHTALYWYRQSLGQGLEFLIYFQGNSAPDKSGLPSDRFSAERTGGSVSTLTIQRTQQEDSAVYLCASRVGGANYGYTFGSGTRLTVV.

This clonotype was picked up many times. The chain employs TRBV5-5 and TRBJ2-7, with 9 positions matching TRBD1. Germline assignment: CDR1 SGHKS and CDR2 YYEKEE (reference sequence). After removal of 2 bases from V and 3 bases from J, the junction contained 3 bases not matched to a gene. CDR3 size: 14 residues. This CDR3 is CASSFPGQGYEQYF. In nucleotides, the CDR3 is TGTGCCAGCAGCTTCCCGGGACAGGGCTACGAGCAGTACTTC. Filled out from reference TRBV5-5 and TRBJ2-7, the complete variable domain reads DAGVTQSPTHLIKTRGQQVTLRCSPISGHKSVSWYQQVLGQGPQFIFQYYEKEERGRGNFPDRFSARQFPNYSSELNVNALLLGDSALYLCASSFPGQGYEQYFGPGTRLTVT.

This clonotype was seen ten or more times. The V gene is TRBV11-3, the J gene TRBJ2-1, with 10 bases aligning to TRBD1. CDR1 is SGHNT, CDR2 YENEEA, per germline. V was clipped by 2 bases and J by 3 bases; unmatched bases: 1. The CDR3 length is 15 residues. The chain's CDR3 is CASSLRDRGYNEQFF. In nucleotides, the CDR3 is TGTGCCAGCAGCTTACGGGACAGGGGCTACAATGAGCAGTTCTTC.

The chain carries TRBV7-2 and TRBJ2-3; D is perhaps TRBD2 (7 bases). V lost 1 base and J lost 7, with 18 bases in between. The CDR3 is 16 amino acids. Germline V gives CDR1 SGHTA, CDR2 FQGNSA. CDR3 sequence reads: CASSLVAGAKNHTQYF. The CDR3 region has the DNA TGTGCCAGCAGCTTAGTTGCGGGGGCGAAAAACCATACGCAGTATTTT.

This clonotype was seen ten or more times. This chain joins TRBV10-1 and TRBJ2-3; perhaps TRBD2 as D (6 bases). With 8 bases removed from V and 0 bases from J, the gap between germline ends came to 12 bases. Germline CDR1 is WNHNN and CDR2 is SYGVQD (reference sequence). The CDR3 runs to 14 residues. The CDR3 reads CASGTGSSTDTQYF. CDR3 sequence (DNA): TGCGCCAGCGGGACCGGGAGTAGCACAGATACGCAGTATTTT.

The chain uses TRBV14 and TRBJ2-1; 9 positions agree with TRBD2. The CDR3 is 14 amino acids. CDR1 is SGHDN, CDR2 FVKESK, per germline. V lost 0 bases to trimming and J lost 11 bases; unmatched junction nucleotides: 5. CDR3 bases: TGTGCCAGCAGCCAAGAGCGTAGCGGGGGCAAGCAGTTCTTC. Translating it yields CASSQERSGGKQFF. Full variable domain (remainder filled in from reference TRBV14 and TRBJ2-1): EAGVTQFPSHSVIEKGQTVTLRCDPISGHDNLYWYRRVMGKEIKFLLHFVKESKQDESGMPNNRFLAERTGGTYSTLKVQPAELEDSGVYFCASSQERSGGKQFFGPGTRLTVL.

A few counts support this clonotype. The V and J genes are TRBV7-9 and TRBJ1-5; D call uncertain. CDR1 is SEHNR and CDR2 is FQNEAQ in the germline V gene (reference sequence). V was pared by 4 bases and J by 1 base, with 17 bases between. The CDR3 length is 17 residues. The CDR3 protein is CASSSLVTEGSNQPQHF. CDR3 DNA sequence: TGTGCCAGCAGCTCCCTCGTTACGGAGGGAAGCAATCAGCCCCAGCATTTT.

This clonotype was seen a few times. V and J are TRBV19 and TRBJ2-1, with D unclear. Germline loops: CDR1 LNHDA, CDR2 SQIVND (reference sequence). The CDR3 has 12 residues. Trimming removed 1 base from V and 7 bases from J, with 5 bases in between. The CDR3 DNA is TGTGCCAGTAGTATAGGTCCGAATGAGCAGTTCTTC. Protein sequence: CASSIGPNEQFF.

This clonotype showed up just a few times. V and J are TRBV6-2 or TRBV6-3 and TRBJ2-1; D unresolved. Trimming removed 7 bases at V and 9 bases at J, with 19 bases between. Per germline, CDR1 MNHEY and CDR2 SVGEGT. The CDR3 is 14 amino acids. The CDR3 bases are TGTGCCAGCACCACTACCATCGGCCTCCCTGAGCAGTTCTTC. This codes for CASTTTIGLPEQFF.